The entry below describes one T cell receptor beta chain. Its antigen is unknown. CD45RO negativity and positive selection for CCR7 defined naive CD8 cells, a population that excluded terminally differentiated effector memory CD45RA+ cells. This CDR3 has 15 amino acids. CDR1 is LNHDA and CDR2 is SQIVND in the germline V gene (reference sequence). Trimming took off 4 bases at V and 4 bases at J, with 16 bases between the two ends. The source of the sample is a study of shared clonotypes between healthy human individuals. Whole-study results and caveats: Compared with memory subsets, naive subsets generally had larger estimated richness.

Method: immunoSEQ multiplex PCR; TCRdb's copy keeps in-frame clones and lacks some. The sample has about 2 million clones; about 95% are singletons. The source is a man aged 18 to 30 in good health. The material sequenced was naive CD8+ T cells sorted from blood. The chain couples TRBV19 to TRBJ1-1, with D possibly TRBD1 on 5 matching bases. This chain's CDR3 is CASSSLRGGSTEAFF. The DNA of the CDR3 is TGTGCCAGTAGTAGCCTACGGGGGGGATCCACTGAAGCTTTCTTT.